This entry features one TCR beta chain sequence. No antigen is known for it. Clones were read by immunoSEQ multiplex PCR, and TCRdb kept only the in-frame ones, dropping some. The data hold just over 20,000 clones, with 97% observed a single time. The CDR3 is 16 amino acids. Trimming shortened V by 1 base and J by 0 bases, and 10 bases separated the two germline ends. Germline lookup yields CDR1 MGHRA and CDR2 YSYEKL. The data stem from a study of cytomegalovirus exposure and HLA in healthy donors. Study results and caveats: It was reported that the classifier diagnosed cytomegalovirus status with high specificity and sensitivity in both the original and validation cohorts.

This TCR was recovered from a young man in good health and CMV-seropositive. Sequencing was performed on PBMCs. The chain combines TRBV4-1 with TRBJ1-3; a possible D gene is TRBD1 (6 bases). As DNA, the CDR3 is TGCGCCAGCAGCCAAGTTGGGACAACCTCTGGAAACACCATATATTTT. Protein: CASSQVGTTSGNTIYF.